One and the same sample provided the 5 T cell receptor beta chains below, sequenced in a study of metastatic and nonmetastatic thyroid tumors. No patient had received any treatment before thyroid surgery. TCRdb re-called the PCR reads via MiXCR. The sample has tens of thousands of clones, about a sixth seen once. Material for sequencing was blood. Receptors originate from a female donor with papillary thyroid cancer or a benign thyroid nodule (not recorded which). Some clones in this sample may be carry-over from other donors' samples.

This clone occurred many times. The chain couples TRBV4-1 to TRBJ1-2, with D possibly matching TRBD1 (5 bases). The germline V gene has CDR1 MGHRA and CDR2 YSYEKL. CDR3 length: 14 amino acids. Trimming took off 0 bases at V and 3 bases at J, with 8 bases between the two ends. CDR3 nucleotide sequence: TGCGCCAGCAGCCAAGATGGGACGGACTATGGCTACACCTTC. Residues: CASSQDGTDYGYTF.

This clone is medium-sized. This chain connects TRBV28 to TRBJ1-3; D remains unclear. Germline values: CDR1 MDHEN, CDR2 SYDVKM. The CDR3 has 15 residues. V lost 2 bases and J 0 bases, leaving 8 bases between the germline ends. In DNA form, the CDR3 reads TGTGCCAGCAGTTTACCAGTTAGCTCTGGAAACACCATATATTTT. Translating it yields CASSLPVSSGNTIYF.

There are many counts of this clone. The rearrangement uses TRBV29-1 and TRBJ1-4; D gene unclear. Germline values: CDR1 SQVTM, CDR2 ANQGSEA. There are 13 residues in the CDR3. With 7 bases removed from V and 7 bases from J, the gap between germline ends came to 16 bases. CDR3: CSAGSRDSEKLFF. The CDR3 DNA reads as TGCAGCGCCGGATCTCGAGATAGTGAAAAACTGTTTTTT.

Of note for this clone: This may come from a read error, since a much larger clone is one base off. V and J are TRBV14 and TRBJ1-4; the D is unclear. The CDR3 is made up of 14 amino acids. Germline CDR1 reads SGHDN; CDR2 reads FVKESK. Trimming stripped 4 bases from V and 8 bases from J, with 14 bases between. The CDR3 here is CASSRHVLREKLFF. The CDR3 DNA reads TGTGCCAGCAGCCGCCATGTACTCAGGGAAAAACTGTTTTTT.

This clone has at least ten counts. This chain links TRBV6-5 with TRBJ2-3; D tentatively fits TRBD1 or TRBD2 (5 bases each). This CDR3 is 18 amino acids long. CDR1 MNHEY and CDR2 SVGAGI come from the germline V gene. Between the trimmed V and J ends, which lost 2 bases and 6 bases, there was a span of 24 bases. CDR3 bases: TGTGCCAGCAGTTACAAACTACGGGGCGCATCCGTGGGTGATACGCAGTATTTT. This translates into CASSYKLRGASVGDTQYF.